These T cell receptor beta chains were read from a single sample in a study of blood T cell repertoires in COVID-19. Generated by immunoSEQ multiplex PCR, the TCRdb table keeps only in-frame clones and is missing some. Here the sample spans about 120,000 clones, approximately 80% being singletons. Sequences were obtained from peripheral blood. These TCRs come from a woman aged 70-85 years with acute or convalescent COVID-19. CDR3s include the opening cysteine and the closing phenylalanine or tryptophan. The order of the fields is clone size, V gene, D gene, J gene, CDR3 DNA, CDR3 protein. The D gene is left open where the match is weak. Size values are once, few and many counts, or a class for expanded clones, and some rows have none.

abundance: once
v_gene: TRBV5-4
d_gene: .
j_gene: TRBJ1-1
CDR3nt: TGTGCCAGCAGCAGTCCAGGGTCGATGAACACTGAAGCTTTCTTT
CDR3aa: CASSSPGSMNTEAFF

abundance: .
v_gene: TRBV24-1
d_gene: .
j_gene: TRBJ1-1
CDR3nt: TGTGCCACCAGTTCGACAGTAACTTCTGAAGCTTTCTTT
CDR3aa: CATSSTVTSEAFF

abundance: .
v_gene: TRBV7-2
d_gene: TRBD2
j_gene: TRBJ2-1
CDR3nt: TGTGCCGCAGGGACTAGCGGCTACAATGAGCAGTTCTTC
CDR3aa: CAAGTSGYNEQFF

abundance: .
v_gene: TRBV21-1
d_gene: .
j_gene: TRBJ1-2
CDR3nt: TGTGCCAGCAGCAAACCTCGGGGGACCCCTAACTATGGCTACACCTTC
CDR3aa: CASSKPRGTPNYGYTF

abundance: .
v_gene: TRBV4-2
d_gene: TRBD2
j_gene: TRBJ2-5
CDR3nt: TGTGCCAGCGGCAGCGGGGCTTTGTCGACCCAGTACTTC
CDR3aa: CASGSGALSTQYF

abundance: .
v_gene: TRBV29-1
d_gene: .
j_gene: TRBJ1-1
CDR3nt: TGCAGCGTCCCCAGGGGATCCACTAACCAGCGCTTCCATTTCTTT
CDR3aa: CSVPRGSTNQRFHFF

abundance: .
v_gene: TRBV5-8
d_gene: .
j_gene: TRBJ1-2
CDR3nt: TGTGCCAGCAACATCGGCTACACCTTC
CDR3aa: CASNIGYTF

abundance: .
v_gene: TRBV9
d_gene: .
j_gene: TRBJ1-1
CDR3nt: TGTGCCAGCAGCGTTCGGCCAGACACCATGAACACTGAAGCTTTCTTT
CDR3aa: CASSVRPDTMNTEAFF

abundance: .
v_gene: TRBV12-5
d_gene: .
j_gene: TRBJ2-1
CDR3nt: TGTGCTAGTGGAACCAACAGGGACACTGAGCAGTTCTTC
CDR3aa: CASGTNRDTEQFF

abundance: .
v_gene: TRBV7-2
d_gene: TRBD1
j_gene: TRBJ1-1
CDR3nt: TGTGCCAGCAGAAAGGACAGGGGTAACACTGAAGCTTTCTTT
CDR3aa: CASRKDRGNTEAFF

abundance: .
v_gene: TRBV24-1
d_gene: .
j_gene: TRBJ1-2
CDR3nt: TGTGCCACCAGCGCAGATAACTATGGCTACACCTTC
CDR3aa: CATSADNYGYTF

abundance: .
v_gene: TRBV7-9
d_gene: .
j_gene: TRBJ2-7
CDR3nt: TGTGCCAGCCACGGACAGAAGCGAGAGCAGTACTTC
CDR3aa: CASHGQKREQYF

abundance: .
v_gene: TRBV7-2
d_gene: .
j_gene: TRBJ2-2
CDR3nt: TGTGCCAGCAGCTTAGTTTCGTTCGCCCGAACTTCCACCGGGGAGCTGTTTTTT
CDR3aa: CASSLVSFARTSTGELFF

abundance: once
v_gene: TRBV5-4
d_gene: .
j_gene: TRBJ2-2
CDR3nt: TGTGCCAGCAGCCTGGCGCCATTCTTGGGGGGTCCGAACACCGGGGAGCTGTTTTTT
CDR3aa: CASSLAPFLGGPNTGELFF

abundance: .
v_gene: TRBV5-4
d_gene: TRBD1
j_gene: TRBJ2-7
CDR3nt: TGTGCCAGCAGCCCGACCCAGGACAGGGCCTCCTACGAGCAGTACTTC
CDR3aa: CASSPTQDRASYEQYF

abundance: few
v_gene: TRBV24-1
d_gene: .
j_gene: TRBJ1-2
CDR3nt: TGTGCCACCAGTGATTCTCGGGGAGGGAACTATGGCTACACCTTC
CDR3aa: CATSDSRGGNYGYTF

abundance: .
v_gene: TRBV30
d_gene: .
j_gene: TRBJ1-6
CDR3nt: TGTGCCTGGAGTTGGGCAGGATATAATTCACCCCTCCACTTT
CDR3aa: CAWSWAGYNSPLHF

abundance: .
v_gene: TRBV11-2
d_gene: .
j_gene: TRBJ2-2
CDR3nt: TGTGCCAGCAGTCTTTTCCGGGGTGCCGGGGAGCTGTTTTTT
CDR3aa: CASSLFRGAGELFF

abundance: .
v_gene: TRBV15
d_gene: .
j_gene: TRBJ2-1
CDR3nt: TGTGCCACCAGCAGAGGGCGGCAAGAAAATGAGCAGTTCTTC
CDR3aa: CATSRGRQENEQFF

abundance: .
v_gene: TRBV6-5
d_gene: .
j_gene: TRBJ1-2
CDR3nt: TGTGCCAGCACGGGGGGCAGAGGGATCCTCTATGGCTACACCTTC
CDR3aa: CASTGGRGILYGYTF

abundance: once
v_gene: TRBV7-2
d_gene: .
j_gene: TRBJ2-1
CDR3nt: TGTGCCAGCAGCTTGGACGGACTGATTGGAAATGAGCAGTTCTTC
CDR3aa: CASSLDGLIGNEQFF

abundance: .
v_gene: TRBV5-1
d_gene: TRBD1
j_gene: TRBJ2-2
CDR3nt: TGCGCCAGCAGCTTTGGGGGACAGGTTAGCACCGGGGAGCTGTTTTTT
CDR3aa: CASSFGGQVSTGELFF

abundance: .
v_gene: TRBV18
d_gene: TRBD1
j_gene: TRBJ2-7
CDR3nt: TGTGCCAGCTCACAACGAGGGACAGGGCCCTACGAGCAGTACTTC
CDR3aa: CASSQRGTGPYEQYF

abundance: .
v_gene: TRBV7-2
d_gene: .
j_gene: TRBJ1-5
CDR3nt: TGTGCCAGCAGCCTATGGGGCAGGGTTAATCAGCCCCAGCATTTT
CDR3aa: CASSLWGRVNQPQHF

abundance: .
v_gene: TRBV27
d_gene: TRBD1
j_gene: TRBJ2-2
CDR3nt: TGTGCCAGCAGTTTATCGAGTGGGGACAGGCGCACCGGGGAGCTGTTTTTT
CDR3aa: CASSLSSGDRRTGELFF

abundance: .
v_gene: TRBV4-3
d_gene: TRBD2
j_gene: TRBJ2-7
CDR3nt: TGCGCCAGCAGCCAAGTTTTAGCGGGGGGTGGGGAGCAGTACTTC
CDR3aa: CASSQVLAGGGEQYF

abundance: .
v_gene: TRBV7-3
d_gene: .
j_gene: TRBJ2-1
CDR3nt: TGTGCCAGCAGCTCGTTTCCGGGATTGGACAATGAGCAGTTCTTC
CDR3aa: CASSSFPGLDNEQFF

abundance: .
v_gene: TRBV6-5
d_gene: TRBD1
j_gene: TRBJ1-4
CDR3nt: TGTGCCAGCAGCACCGGGACAGGGGTAGTAGAAAAACTGTTTTTT
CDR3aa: CASSTGTGVVEKLFF

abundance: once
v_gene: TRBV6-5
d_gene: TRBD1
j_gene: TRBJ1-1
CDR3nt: TGTGCCAGCAGTTACTCGACAGGGATGAACACTGAAGCTTTCTTT
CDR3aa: CASSYSTGMNTEAFF

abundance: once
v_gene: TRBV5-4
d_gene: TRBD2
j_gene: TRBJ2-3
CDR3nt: TGTGCCAGCAGCTTGGCGGGGGGGATAGGTACGCAGTATTTT
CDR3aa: CASSLAGGIGTQYF

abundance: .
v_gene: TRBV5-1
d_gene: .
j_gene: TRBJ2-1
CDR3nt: TGCGCCAGCAGCTTGGGGGCAGGGGCTTCTGAGCAGTTCTTC
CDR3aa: CASSLGAGASEQFF

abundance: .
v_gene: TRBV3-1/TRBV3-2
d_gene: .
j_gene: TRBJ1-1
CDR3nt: TGTGCCAGCAGCCCCTCGGGGAGGAACACTGAAGCTTTCTTT
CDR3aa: CASSPSGRNTEAFF

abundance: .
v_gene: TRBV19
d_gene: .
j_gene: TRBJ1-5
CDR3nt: TGTGCCAGTAGTACGCCCCAGGGAGGCAAGCAGCCCCAGCATTTT
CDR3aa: CASSTPQGGKQPQHF

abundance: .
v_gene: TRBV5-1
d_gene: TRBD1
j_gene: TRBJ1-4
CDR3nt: TGCGCCAGCAAGGGACAGGATTATTGGGAAACGGAAAAACTGTTTTTT
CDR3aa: CASKGQDYWETEKLFF

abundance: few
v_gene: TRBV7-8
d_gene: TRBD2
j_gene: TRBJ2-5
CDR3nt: TGTGCCAGTTTGAGCGGGGCCCCCCTACGGGTCCAGTACTTC
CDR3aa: CASLSGAPLRVQYF

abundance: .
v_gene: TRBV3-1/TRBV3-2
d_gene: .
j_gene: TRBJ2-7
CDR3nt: TGTGCCAGCAGCCCCTCTTCCTACGAGCAGTACTTC
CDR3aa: CASSPSSYEQYF

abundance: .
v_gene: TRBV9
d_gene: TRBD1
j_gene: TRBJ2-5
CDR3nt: TGTGCCAGCAGCGTCTACAGGGGACAGGAGACCCAGTACTTC
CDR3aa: CASSVYRGQETQYF

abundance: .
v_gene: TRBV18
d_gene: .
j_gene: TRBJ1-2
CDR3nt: TGTGCCAGCTCATTGGACAGCCTTAACTATGGCTACACCTTC
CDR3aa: CASSLDSLNYGYTF

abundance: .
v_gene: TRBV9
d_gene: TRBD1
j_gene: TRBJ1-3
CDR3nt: TGTGCCAGCAGCGTAGATCCCCGTACAGGGGCCGGAAACACCATATATTTT
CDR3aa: CASSVDPRTGAGNTIYF

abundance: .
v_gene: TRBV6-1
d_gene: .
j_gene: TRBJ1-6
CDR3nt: TGTGCCAGCAGTGAACTGCCACTAACACCCCTCCACTTT
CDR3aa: CASSELPLTPLHF

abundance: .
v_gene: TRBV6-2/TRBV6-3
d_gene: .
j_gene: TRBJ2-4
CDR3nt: TGTGCCAGCAGTCATCGCGAGGGGGGGGCTGGCATGTTAGCCAAAAACATTCAGTACTTC
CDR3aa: CASSHREGGAGMLAKNIQYF

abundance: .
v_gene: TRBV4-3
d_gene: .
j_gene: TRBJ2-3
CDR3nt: TGCGCCAGCAGCCAAGATTTGTTGCGCCGGTCCGGAGATACGCAGTATTTT
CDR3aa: CASSQDLLRRSGDTQYF

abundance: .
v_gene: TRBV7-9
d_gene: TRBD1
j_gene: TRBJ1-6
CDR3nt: TGTGCCAGCAGCTCGGGACAGGGGGATTGGAATTCACCCCTCCACTTT
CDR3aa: CASSSGQGDWNSPLHF

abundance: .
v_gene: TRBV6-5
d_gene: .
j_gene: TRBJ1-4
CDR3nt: TGTGCCAGCAGGGGGAGACAGGCCATTAATGAAAAACTGTTTTTT
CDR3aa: CASRGRQAINEKLFF

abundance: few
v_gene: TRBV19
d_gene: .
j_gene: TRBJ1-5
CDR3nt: TGTGCCAGTTCCCGGGGGACCCAGGGACGCAATCAGCCCCAGCATTTT
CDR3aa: CASSRGTQGRNQPQHF

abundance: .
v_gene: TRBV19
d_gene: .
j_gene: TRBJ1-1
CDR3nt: TGTGCCAGTACCACTTACAGGGAAGGAGCTTTCTTT
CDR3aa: CASTTYREGAFF

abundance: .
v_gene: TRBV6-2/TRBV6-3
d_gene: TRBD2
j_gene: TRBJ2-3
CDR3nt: TGTGCCAGCAGTTATTGGGGGACTAATTCAGATACGCAGTATTTT
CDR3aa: CASSYWGTNSDTQYF

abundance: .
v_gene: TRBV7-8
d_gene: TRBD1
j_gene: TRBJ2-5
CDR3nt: TGTGCCAGCAGCTTAGTGGGGACAGGTCAAGAGACCCAGTACTTC
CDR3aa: CASSLVGTGQETQYF

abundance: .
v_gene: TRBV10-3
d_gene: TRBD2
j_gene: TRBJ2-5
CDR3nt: TGTGCCATCAGTGAGTCACCAGCGGGGACTCAGGAGACCCAGTACTTC
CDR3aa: CAISESPAGTQETQYF

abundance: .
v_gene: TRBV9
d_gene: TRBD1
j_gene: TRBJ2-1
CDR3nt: TGTGCCAGCAGCCCCCGACAGGGGGCTGGCAATGAGCAGTTCTTC
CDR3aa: CASSPRQGAGNEQFF

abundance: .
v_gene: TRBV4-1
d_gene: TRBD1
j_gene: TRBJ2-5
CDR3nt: TGCGCCAGCAGCCCATATCAGGGGACAGCACAAGAGACCCAGTACTTC
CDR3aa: CASSPYQGTAQETQYF

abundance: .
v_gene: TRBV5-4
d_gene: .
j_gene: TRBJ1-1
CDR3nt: TGTGCCAGCAGCCCCCGGGAGAGAAACACTGAAGCTTTCTTT
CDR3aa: CASSPRERNTEAFF

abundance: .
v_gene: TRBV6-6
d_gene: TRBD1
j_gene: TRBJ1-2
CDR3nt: TGTGCCAGCAGGGGACAAGGACAGGGGGCCTATGGCTACACCTTC
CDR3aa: CASRGQGQGAYGYTF

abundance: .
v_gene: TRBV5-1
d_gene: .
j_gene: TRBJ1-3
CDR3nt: TGCGCCAGCAGCTTGGGGGCGAGCTCTGGAAACACCATATATTTT
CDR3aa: CASSLGASSGNTIYF